This is a list of T cell receptor beta chains from one sample in a study of immune evolution from preneoplasia to lung adenocarcinoma. The table came from immunoSEQ multiplex PCR; TCRdb's copy has only in-frame clones and leaves some out. Found here are around 8,000 clones, around 80% of them singletons; the top ten hold approximately 9.2%. Sequenced input: FFPE minimally invasive lung adenocarcinoma tissue. The receptor set was obtained from a donor aged 70 or over with lung adenocarcinoma. CDR3s include the opening cysteine and the closing phenylalanine or tryptophan. The D gene is left open where the match is weak. Expanded clones get a size class; other rows say once, few or many, or leave the size out.

>.|TRBV4-1|.|TRBJ1-1|14
CASSQDGLGTEAFF
TGCGCCAGCAGCCAAGATGGGCTGGGGACTGAAGCTTTCTTT
>.|TRBV30|few|TRBJ1-5|13
CAWSLGSNQPQHF
TGTGCCTGGAGTCTCGGGAGCAATCAGCCCCAGCATTTT
>.|TRBV25-1|.|TRBJ1-5|15
CASSDHRLGNQPQHF
TGTGCCAGCAGTGACCATAGGCTGGGTAATCAGCCCCAGCATTTT
>.|TRBV5-1|once|TRBJ2-1|16
CASRWGGGNSYNEQFF
TGCGCCAGCAGGTGGGGGGGCGGGAACTCCTACAATGAGCAGTTCTTC
>.|TRBV7-8|.|TRBJ2-3|12
CASSLDADTQYF
TGTGCCAGCAGCTTAGATGCAGATACGCAGTATTTT
>.|TRBV19|.|TRBJ2-1|13
CASSIGQHNEQFF
TGTGCCAGTAGTATTGGGCAACACAATGAGCAGTTCTTC
>TRBD2|TRBV7-2|few|TRBJ2-7|14
CASSLGLAGWEQYF
TGTGCCAGCAGCTTAGGACTAGCGGGATGGGAGCAGTACTTC
>.|TRBV6-1|.|TRBJ2-3|17
CASSGVKLAVSTDTQYF
TGTGCCAGCAGTGGCGTAAAACTAGCCGTCTCCACAGATACGCAGTATTTT
>TRBD2|TRBV7-9|.|TRBJ2-2|15
CASRQSGGGTGELFF
TGTGCCAGCAGACAAAGCGGGGGGGGGACCGGGGAGCTGTTTTTT
>.|TRBV6-6|.|TRBJ1-3|14
CASRTESSGNTIYF
TGTGCCAGCAGGACAGAGAGCTCTGGAAACACCATATATTTT
>.|TRBV5-1|.|TRBJ2-6|14
CASSLGATANVLTF
TGCGCCAGCAGCTTGGGGGCGACGGCCAACGTCCTGACTTTC
>TRBD2|TRBV11-2|.|TRBJ2-6|19
CASSWRLAGLRSGANVLTF
TGTGCCAGCAGTTGGAGACTAGCGGGGTTGAGATCTGGGGCCAACGTCCTGACTTTC
>TRBD1|TRBV7-9|few|TRBJ2-5|15
CASSTGTGPQETQYF
TGTGCCAGCAGCACGGGGACAGGCCCGCAAGAGACCCAGTACTTC
>.|TRBV15|.|TRBJ2-1|13
CATSRGNTNEQFF
TGTGCCACCAGCAGAGGAAATACCAATGAGCAGTTCTTC
>TRBD2|TRBV7-2|.|TRBJ2-7|16
CASSLVWGGGKNEQYF
TGTGCCAGCAGCTTAGTGTGGGGGGGAGGGAAGAACGAGCAGTACTTC
>.|TRBV5-1|.|TRBJ2-6|15
CASSLTGSGANVLTF
TGCGCCAGCAGCTTGACAGGGTCTGGGGCCAACGTCCTGACTTTC
>.|TRBV6-5|.|TRBJ1-2|14
CASSYSKTVYGYTF
TGTGCCAGCAGTTACTCGAAGACAGTTTATGGCTACACCTTC
>TRBD2|TRBV28|.|TRBJ2-3|14
CASTRELATDTQYF
TGTGCCAGCACGCGGGAGCTAGCGACAGATACGCAGTATTTT
>.|TRBV28|.|TRBJ1-4|14
CASSFRVRTEKLFF
TGTGCCAGCAGTTTCAGGGTTAGGACTGAAAAACTGTTTTTT
>TRBD1|TRBV28|once|TRBJ1-3|15
CASSKTGGWGNTIYF
TGTGCCAGCAGTAAAACAGGGGGATGGGGAAACACCATATATTTT
>TRBD2|TRBV7-3|.|TRBJ2-1|15
CASSLLASGSNEQFF
TGTGCCAGCAGCCTACTGGCTAGCGGGAGTAATGAGCAGTTCTTC
>.|TRBV19|.|TRBJ2-2|13
CASRRKNTGELFF
TGTGCCAGTAGGCGGAAGAACACCGGGGAGCTGTTTTTT
>TRBD1|TRBV11-2|.|TRBJ2-2|16
CASSRMTGRNTGELFF
TGTGCCAGCAGCCGAATGACAGGGAGGAACACCGGGGAGCTGTTTTTT
>.|TRBV6-1|.|TRBJ1-5|14
CATALSGSNQPQHF
TGTGCCACGGCGCTCAGCGGGAGCAATCAGCCCCAGCATTTT
>TRBD2|TRBV7-8|.|TRBJ2-5|16
CASSPLTSGGVGAQYF
TGTGCCAGCAGCCCCCTGACTAGCGGGGGAGTTGGGGCCCAGTACTTC
>.|TRBV11-1|.|TRBJ2-1|15
CASSLDVYQDNEQFF
TGTGCCAGCAGCTTAGACGTTTACCAGGACAATGAGCAGTTCTTC
>.|TRBV9|.|TRBJ2-4|16
CASSGGDLGTKNIQYF
TGTGCCAGCAGCGGAGGAGACTTAGGAACCAAAAACATTCAGTACTTC
>TRBD1|TRBV4-2|once|TRBJ2-2|17
CASSREGQGVTTGELFF
TGTGCCAGCAGCCGAGAAGGACAGGGGGTGACGACCGGGGAGCTGTTTTTT
>.|TRBV19|medium-sized|TRBJ2-1|14
CASSIGPSKGEQFF
TGTGCCAGTAGTATCGGACCTTCAAAGGGTGAGCAGTTCTTC
>.|TRBV13|.|TRBJ1-1|13
CASSLYRNTEAFF
TGTGCCAGCAGCTTATACAGGAACACTGAAGCTTTCTTT
>TRBD2|TRBV19|once|TRBJ2-2|14
CASERGGNTGELFF
TGTGCCAGCGAGCGCGGGGGAAACACCGGGGAGCTGTTTTTT
>.|TRBV28|.|TRBJ2-2|14
CASRWTGNTGELFF
TGTGCCAGCAGATGGACGGGGAACACCGGGGAGCTGTTTTTT
>TRBD1|TRBV27|.|TRBJ2-3|13
CASGQGLRDTQYF
TGTGCCAGCGGACAGGGGCTGCGGGATACGCAGTATTTT
>.|TRBV2|once|TRBJ2-2|14
CASSEMVTTGELFF
TGTGCCAGCAGTGAGATGGTGACTACCGGGGAGCTGTTTTTT
>TRBD1|TRBV6-1|.|TRBJ2-4|15
CASGRDSPAKNIQYF
TGTGCCTCCGGCCGGGACAGCCCGGCCAAAAACATTCAGTACTTC
>.|TRBV28|.|TRBJ2-5|15
CASSLYQAVQETQYF
TGTGCCAGCAGTTTATACCAGGCGGTCCAAGAGACCCAGTACTTC
>.|TRBV19|.|TRBJ1-5|15
CASRNGAGAHQPQHF
TGTGCCAGTAGGAACGGGGCAGGGGCTCATCAGCCCCAGCATTTT
>.|TRBV7-8|medium-sized|TRBJ1-3|14
CASSARAAGNTIYF
TGTGCCAGCAGCGCTAGGGCTGCTGGAAACACCATATATTTT
>.|TRBV7-8|.|TRBJ2-2|15
CASSPGQGSTGELFF
TGTGCCAGCAGCCCTGGGCAGGGCAGCACCGGGGAGCTGTTTTTT
>.|TRBV18|.|TRBJ1-1|13
CASSSRQNTEAFF
TGTGCCAGCTCGTCCAGACAGAACACTGAAGCTTTCTTT
>.|TRBV7-9|.|TRBJ2-7|15
CASSPTTDRAYEQYF
TGTGCCAGCAGCCCCACGACCGACAGAGCCTACGAGCAGTACTTC
>.|TRBV6-1|.|TRBJ1-1|18
CASSEHQLGVRLPTEAFF
TGTGCCAGCAGTGAACATCAGCTGGGGGTTCGATTACCGACTGAAGCTTTCTTT
>TRBD1|TRBV7-9|.|TRBJ1-2|17
CASSLWGPTGANYGYTF
TGTGCCAGCAGCTTATGGGGGCCGACAGGGGCTAACTATGGCTACACCTTC
>TRBD2|TRBV6-6|.|TRBJ2-3|16
CASSYWTSGSTDTQYF
TGTGCCAGCAGTTACTGGACTAGCGGGAGCACAGATACGCAGTATTTT
>TRBD2|TRBV6-5|.|TRBJ2-7|15
CASRPGLATTYEQYF
TGTGCCAGCAGGCCGGGACTAGCGACCACCTACGAGCAGTACTTC
>TRBD1|TRBV4-1|.|TRBJ1-1|14
CASSQQTDRAEAFF
TGCGCCAGCAGCCAGCAAACGGACAGGGCTGAAGCTTTCTTT
>.|TRBV19|.|TRBJ1-5|14
CASSIMGVGQPQHF
TGTGCCAGTAGTATAATGGGCGTGGGTCAGCCCCAGCATTTT
>TRBD1|TRBV7-7|.|TRBJ2-5|13
CASSFGTAGTQYF
TGTGCTAGCAGCTTCGGGACAGCTGGGACCCAGTACTTC
>.|TRBV4-2|.|TRBJ1-3|15
CASSQDRSSGNTIYF
TGTGCCAGCAGCCAAGATCGGTCCTCTGGAAACACCATATATTTT
>.|TRBV28|few|TRBJ2-7|13
CASRPQGTYEQYF
TGTGCCAGCAGGCCCCAGGGAACCTACGAGCAGTACTTC
>.|TRBV6-1|once|TRBJ2-1|13
CASKIKEGNEQFF
TGTGCCAGCAAAATTAAAGAGGGGAATGAGCAGTTCTTC